Below are 32 T cell receptor beta chains sequenced from a single sample in a study of beta chain features in type 1 diabetes. The isolated RNA, all of it, was reverse transcribed, so expressed TCRB transcripts were what got sequenced. TCRdb keeps only in-frame clones here, not all; method: immunoSEQ multiplex PCR. The sample lists hundreds of thousands of clones; 8% to 13% were seen once. The material sequenced was naive CD4+ T cells from blood. Receptors were obtained from a woman in her thirties in good health.

This clone was seen a handful of times. V gene TRBV25-1 combines with J gene TRBJ2-1, with 7 nucleotides matching TRBD2. Germline V gene sequence: CDR1 MGHDK, CDR2 SYGVNS. The CDR3 spans 15 residues. V shed 3 bases, J shed 3 bases, and the junction held 5 bases outside the gene matches. This chain's CDR3 is CASSDPGDYYNEQFF. DNA for the CDR3: TGTGCCAGCAGTGACCCTGGGGACTACTACAATGAGCAGTTCTTC.

The V and J genes are TRBV25-1 and TRBJ1-1, with D unclear. The CDR3 runs 15 residues. V lost 6 bases and J 1 base, leaving 15 bases between the germline ends. Germline CDR1 and CDR2: MGHDK and SYGVNS. The DNA of the CDR3 is TGTGCCAGCAGGCACTCGGGGTTGGGGAACACTGAAGCTTTCTTT. Protein sequence: CASRHSGLGNTEAFF.

This chain uses TRBV7-6 with TRBJ1-2; tentatively, D is TRBD1 (5 bases). Between the trimmed V and J ends, which lost 0 bases and 6 bases, there was a span of 8 bases. The CDR3 runs 13 residues. Germline lookup yields CDR1 SGHVS and CDR2 FNYEAQ. CDR3 nucleotide sequence: TGTGCCAGCAGCTTAGCGCAAGGGGATGGCTACACCTTC. Residues: CASSLAQGDGYTF.

The chain's CDR3 is CASSVAGGMLGNEQFF. As DNA, the CDR3 is TGTGCCAGCTCGGTAGCGGGAGGCATGCTGGGCAATGAGCAGTTCTTC. The chain uses TRBV18 and TRBJ2-1; 10 positions agree with TRBD2. Trimming cost V 6 bases and J 6 bases; bases outside gene matches: 11. The CDR3 contains 16 residues. Germline CDR1 reads KGHSH; CDR2 reads LQKENI. Variable domain in full (rest from reference TRBV18 and TRBJ2-1): NAGVMQNPRHLVRRRGQEARLRCSPMKGHSHVYWYRQLPEEGLKFMVYLQKENIIDESGMPKERFSAEFPKEGPSILRIQQVVRGDSAAYFCASSVAGGMLGNEQFFGPGTRLTVL.

This clone came up a few times. CDR3 loop: CASSPLSWRAGANVLTF. The CDR3 coding sequence is TGTGCCAGCTCACCACTCTCCTGGAGAGCTGGGGCCAACGTCCTGACTTTC. The chain uses TRBV18 and TRBJ2-6; D unclear. The CDR3 extends over 17 amino acids. Germline CDR1 KGHSH, CDR2 LQKENI. V lost 1 base and J lost 2, with 12 bases in between.

The chain recombines TRBV27 with TRBJ2-5; TRBD1 agrees at 7 bases. The CDR3 spans 14 residues. The germline gives CDR1 MNHEY, CDR2 SMNVEV (reference sequence). With V trimmed by 3 bases and J by 9 bases, 10 bases remained unmatched. The CDR3 coding sequence is TGTGCCAGCAGTTTGGGACAGCCATGGAATGCCCAGTACTTC. This codes for CASSLGQPWNAQYF.

The rearrangement links TRBV7-3 to TRBJ2-5, with 9 bases fitting TRBD2. V lost 0 bases to trimming and J lost 4 bases; unmatched junction nucleotides: 9. Germline assignment: CDR1 SGHTA and CDR2 FQGTGA. The CDR3 contains 17 residues. The CDR3: CASSLTGSGSLGETQYF. CDR3 coding DNA: TGTGCCAGCAGCTTAACGGGTAGCGGGAGCTTGGGAGAGACCCAGTACTTC.

This clone appeared a few times. The V call is TRBV7-2, the J call TRBJ2-5; D not certain. The germline gives CDR1 SGHTA, CDR2 FQGNSA. Trimming shortened V by 5 bases and J by 5 bases, and 6 bases separated the two germline ends. The CDR3 spans 11 residues. DNA of the CDR3: TGTGCCAGCAGCCTTCCGGAGACCCAGTACTTC. Protein product: CASSLPETQYF.

V and J are TRBV6-6 and TRBJ2-1, with 7 bases that match TRBD2. Germline V gives CDR1 MNHNY, CDR2 SVGAGI (reference sequence). The V and J ends lost 0 bases and 9 bases, in that order; junction bases with no gene match: 2. The length of the CDR3 is 13 residues. CDR3 residues: CASSYSGGSEQFF. CDR3 in DNA: TGTGCCAGCAGTTACTCTGGCGGGAGTGAGCAGTTCTTC.

The rearrangement links TRBV5-1 to TRBJ2-5, with D maybe TRBD1 (5 bases). Germline assignment: CDR1 SGHRS and CDR2 YFSETQ. This CDR3 spans 15 amino acids. Trimming removed 4 bases at V and 1 base at J, with 14 bases between. CDR3 nucleotide sequence: TGCGCCAGCAGCGCCCGCGAGACAGTCCAAGAGACCCAGTACTTC. Encoded protein: CASSARETVQETQYF.

The V call is TRBV6-5, the J call TRBJ2-5; 7 bases align to TRBD2. The CDR3 is 13 amino acids. Trimming cost V 5 bases and J 6 bases; bases outside gene matches: 6. The germline V gene encodes CDR1 MNHEY and CDR2 SVGAGI. The CDR3 DNA reads TGTGCCAGCAGTAATACAAGCGGGAAGACCCAGTACTTC. It encodes CASSNTSGKTQYF.

The sample holds a few counts of this clone. The rearrangement links TRBV2 to TRBJ2-7; 9 positions agree with TRBD1. Trimming took 5 bases from V and 3 from J; bases not matched to a gene: 11. The CDR3 is 16 residues long. The germline V gene encodes CDR1 SNHLY and CDR2 FYNNEI. CDR3 sequence reads: CASSPAGTGNSYEQYF. The DNA for the CDR3 is TGTGCCAGCAGTCCCGCCGGGACAGGGAACAGCTACGAGCAGTACTTC.

This clone was seen a few times. The same CDR3 is also encoded by other DNA sequences in this sample. The V gene is TRBV6-5, the J gene TRBJ2-7, with TRBD1 matching over 8 bases. The length of the CDR3 is 14 residues. Germline-derived CDR1 and CDR2 are MNHEY and SVGAGI. V was clipped by 6 bases and J by 2 bases; unmatched bases: 6. The chain's CDR3 is CASRPDRGPYEQYF. CDR3 bases: TGTGCCAGCAGACCCGACAGGGGACCCTACGAGCAGTACTTC.

CDR3 region: CASSSGTSGYEQYF. CDR3 coding DNA: TGTGCCAGCAGCTCCGGGACTAGCGGCTACGAGCAGTACTTC. J is TRBJ2-7 and V is TRBV11-2; TRBD2 matches at 11 bases. V was pared by 4 bases and J by 3 bases, with 2 bases of the junction left unmatched. The CDR3 spans 14 residues. Germline V gives CDR1 SGHAT, CDR2 FQNNGV. The full variable domain, rest sourced from reference TRBV11-2 and TRBJ2-7, is EAGVAQSPRYKIIEKRQSVAFWCNPISGHATLYWYQQILGQGPKLLIQFQNNGVVDDSQLPKDRFSAERLKGVDSTLKIQPAKLEDSAVYLCASSSGTSGYEQYFGPGTRLTVT.

The V and J genes are TRBV25-1 and TRBJ2-3; D gene unclear. CDR1 MGHDK and CDR2 SYGVNS come from the germline V gene. CDR3 length equals 15 residues. Trimming removed 2 bases at V and 2 bases at J, with 11 bases between. CDR3 loop: CASSENLLATDTQYF. The CDR3 nucleotides read TGTGCCAGCAGTGAAAATCTCTTGGCCACAGATACGCAGTATTTT.

This clone was detected a few times. The chain joins TRBV19 to TRBJ2-1, with 10 bases aligning to TRBD2. The CDR3 runs to 15 residues. V shed 3 bases, J shed 10 bases, and the junction held 9 bases outside the gene matches. From germline, CDR1 is LNHDA and CDR2 SQIVND (reference sequence). CDR3 nucleotide sequence: TGTGCCAGTAGTATGACTAGCGGGTCCCCGGGGGAGCAGTTCTTC. It codes for CASSMTSGSPGEQFF.

This clone was counted only a few times. The chain couples TRBV29-1 to TRBJ2-1; a possible D gene is TRBD2 (5 bases). There are 13 residues in the CDR3. CDR1 SQVTM and CDR2 ANQGSEA come from the germline V gene. Trimming took 4 bases from V and 7 from J, leaving 14 bases between them. The CDR3 here is CSVGGRVINEQFF. The CDR3, as DNA: TGCAGCGTTGGTGGGCGGGTTATAAATGAGCAGTTCTTC.

This clone was detected a few times. The J gene is TRBJ2-5, the V gene TRBV7-9; 7 bases line up with TRBD2. The J segment lost 5 bases and the V segment lost 2 bases, leaving 11 bases of the junction unmatched. Germline V lookup: CDR1 SEHNR, CDR2 FQNEAQ (reference sequence). The CDR3 totals 16 residues. CDR3 coding DNA: TGTGCCAGCAGCTTACGCGCCGGACTAGTTGGTGAGACCCAGTACTTC. Protein sequence: CASSLRAGLVGETQYF.

The chain couples TRBV4-3 to TRBJ2-7; TRBD2 matches 9 bases. This CDR3 is 15 amino acids long. Per the germline V gene, CDR1 is LGHNA and CDR2 is YSLEER. V was pared by 0 bases and J by 4 bases, with 4 bases of the junction left unmatched. The CDR3 DNA reads as TGCGCCAGCAGCCAAGATATAGCGGGAGTATACGAGCAGTACTTC. This sequence encodes CASSQDIAGVYEQYF.

The chain has TRBV28 and TRBJ1-2; D might be TRBD1 (6 bases). Germline V gene lookup returns CDR1 MDHEN and CDR2 SYDVKM. Trimming took off 3 bases at V and 8 bases at J, with 16 bases between the two ends. There are 14 residues in the CDR3. CDR3 in amino acids: CASSLPSGAGGYTF. As DNA, the CDR3 is TGTGCCAGCAGTTTGCCTTCAGGGGCCGGCGGCTACACCTTC.

This chain joins TRBV28 and TRBJ1-2; D remains ambiguous. The CDR3 runs to 14 residues. The V gene's germline CDR1 is MDHEN and CDR2 SYDVKM. Deletions cut 2 bases from V and 2 bases from J, with 9 bases between. CDR3 region: CASSLVSGNYGYTF. The CDR3 DNA reads TGTGCCAGCAGTTTAGTGTCCGGGAACTATGGCTACACCTTC.

The rearrangement joins TRBV2 to TRBJ2-1; TRBD1 agrees at 8 bases. CDR3 size: 15 residues. Germline V gene lookup returns CDR1 SNHLY and CDR2 FYNNEI. J gave up 7 bases and V 7 bases, and 12 bases lay outside the gene matches. The CDR3 reads CASTPQGVIGNEQFF. DNA for the CDR3: TGTGCCAGCACCCCACAGGGGGTAATTGGTAATGAGCAGTTCTTC.

V and J are TRBV28 and TRBJ2-3; 10 bases agree with TRBD2. This CDR3 contains 15 residues. CDR1 is MDHEN, CDR2 SYDVKM, per germline. The V and J ends lost 4 bases and 5 bases, in that order; junction bases with no gene match: 6. The CDR3 loop reads CASSSSGSEEDTQYF. Written as DNA, the CDR3 is TGTGCCAGCAGTTCTAGCGGGAGTGAGGAAGATACGCAGTATTTT.

The chain has TRBV7-2 and TRBJ2-1, with a possible D match to TRBD1 (6 bases). Per germline, CDR1 SGHTA and CDR2 FQGNSA. The CDR3 totals 15 residues. Trimming removed 6 bases at V and 1 base at J, with 13 bases between. This chain's CDR3 is CASRRTDVSYNEQFF. In nucleotides, the CDR3 is TGTGCCAGCAGAAGGACAGATGTATCCTACAATGAGCAGTTCTTC.

V is TRBV27 and J is TRBJ2-7; 7 bases agree with TRBD1. Trimming removed 5 bases from V and 4 bases from J; junction bases left unmatched: 11. In germline, CDR1 is MNHEY, CDR2 SMNVEV (reference sequence). This CDR3 has 15 amino acids. For the CDR3, the DNA is TGTGCCAGCAGTACATACTCAGGGGGAAGATACGAGCAGTACTTC. Translated, it gives CASSTYSGGRYEQYF.

This clone came up a few times. The chain employs TRBV18 and TRBJ2-3; 11 bases map to TRBD2. This CDR3 has 17 residues. From germline, CDR1 is KGHSH and CDR2 LQKENI. With V trimmed by 3 bases and J by 2 bases, 7 bases remained unmatched. CDR3 DNA sequence: TGTGCCAGCTCACCGCCGGGACTAGCGGACCCCACAGATACGCAGTATTTT. Amino acid sequence: CASSPPGLADPTDTQYF.

This clone was recorded a few times. This CDR3 reads CASSVPGQGSGANVLTF. The CDR3 DNA is TGTGCCAGCAGCGTACCGGGACAGGGGTCTGGGGCCAACGTCCTGACTTTC. The chain combines TRBV9 with TRBJ2-6, with 10 bases matching TRBD1. Germline CDR1 is SGDLS and CDR2 is YYNGEE. The CDR3 extends over 17 amino acids. Trimming cost V 1 base and J 1 base; bases outside gene matches: 2.

The chain couples TRBV6-5 to TRBJ1-2, with 8 bases that match TRBD1. The CDR3 is 14 amino acids. V lost 5 bases, J lost 7 bases, and 9 bases stayed unmatched. CDR1 is MNHEY, CDR2 SVGAGI, per germline. CDR3 coding DNA: TGTGCCAGCAGTACGCGGACAGGGAAGGGTGGCTACACCTTC. The encoded protein is CASSTRTGKGGYTF.

The V call is TRBV5-1, the J call TRBJ2-7, with D maybe TRBD2 (6 bases). Per germline, CDR1 SGHRS and CDR2 YFSETQ. The ends were cut back, 2 bases at V and 0 bases at J, with 9 bases in the middle. The CDR3 has 14 residues. This chain's CDR3 is CASSFAGFSYEQYF. The CDR3 DNA reads TGCGCCAGCAGCTTCGCGGGATTCTCCTACGAGCAGTACTTC. Full variable domain (outside the CDR3, taken from reference TRBV5-1 and TRBJ2-7): KAGVTQTPRYLIKTRGQQVTLSCSPISGHRSVSWYQQTPGQGLQFLFEYFSETQRNKGNFPGRFSGRQFSNSRSEMNVSTLELGDSALYLCASSFAGFSYEQYFGPGTRLTVT.

This clone was counted between two and nine times. The gene calls are TRBV29-1 and TRBJ1-2; 7 nucleotides line up with TRBD1. Germline CDR1 is SQVTM and CDR2 is ANQGSEA. The CDR3 has 13 amino acids. V shed 3 bases and J 7 bases; nucleotides not matched to a gene: 8. The chain's CDR3 is CSVDRQGQGGYTF. CDR3 bases: TGCAGCGTTGACCGACAGGGTCAGGGTGGCTACACCTTC. The variable domain in full, completed from reference TRBV29-1 and TRBJ1-2, reads SAVISQKPSRDICQRGTSLTIQCQVDSQVTMMFWYRQQPGQSLTLIATANQGSEATYESGFVIDKFPISRPNLTFSTLTVSNMSPEDSSIYLCSVDRQGQGGYTFGSGTRLTVV.

This clone has a handful of counts. The CDR3 nucleotides are TGCGCCAGCCAAATTTCCCGGGACAGGAACACGGCCCCCGAGACCCAGTACTTC. Protein product: CASQISRDRNTAPETQYF. This chain connects TRBV5-1 to TRBJ2-5; the match to TRBD1 covers 8 bases. The CDR3 length is 18 residues. V lost 7 bases to trimming and J lost 5 bases; unmatched junction nucleotides: 22. Germline-derived CDR1 and CDR2 are SGHRS and YFSETQ.

The rearrangement joins TRBV18 to TRBJ1-5; D is unresolved. Germline CDR1 and CDR2: KGHSH and LQKENI. The CDR3 contains 15 residues. V was pared by 0 bases and J by 0 bases, with 6 bases between. The CDR3 is CASSPPSGSNQPQHF. CDR3 DNA: TGTGCCAGCTCACCACCCTCCGGTAGCAATCAGCCCCAGCATTTT. Full variable domain (rest looked up from reference TRBV18 and TRBJ1-5): NAGVMQNPRHLVRRRGQEARLRCSPMKGHSHVYWYRQLPEEGLKFMVYLQKENIIDESGMPKERFSAEFPKEGPSILRIQQVVRGDSAAYFCASSPPSGSNQPQHFGDGTRLSIL.